This T cell receptor beta chain was retrieved from a study of blood T cell repertoires in COVID-19. Study context: Researchers got acute and convalescent COVID-19 samples from the United States, Italy and Spain. The analysed material was cDNA or gDNA that came from T cells, B-cell-depleted T cells, or PBMCs.

This clone was detected a few times. In the authors' workflow: Estimates of nucleated cell counts were drawn from the amplification of reference gene primers. Sequencing was performed with immunoSEQ multiplex PCR; in TCRdb, only in-frame clones are kept and a portion is missing. V and J calls plus clone size are reproduced from that table; the DNA served to infer D and trimming. Altogether 140,000 or so clones are present, 84% being singletons, with the ten largest covering approximately 5%. Germline CDR1 reads SGHNT; CDR2 reads YENEEA. The CDR3 has 14 amino acids. V shed 5 bases, J shed 5 bases, and the junction held 5 bases outside the gene matches.

The chain uses TRBV11-3 and TRBJ2-2; 7 bases fit TRBD1. The clonotype originates from a human donor in a cohort sampled during active COVID-19. The sequencing input was peripheral blood. The CDR3 spells CASSVTGATGELFF. CDR3 sequence (DNA): TGTGCCAGCAGCGTCACAGGGGCAACCGGGGAGCTGTTTTTT.